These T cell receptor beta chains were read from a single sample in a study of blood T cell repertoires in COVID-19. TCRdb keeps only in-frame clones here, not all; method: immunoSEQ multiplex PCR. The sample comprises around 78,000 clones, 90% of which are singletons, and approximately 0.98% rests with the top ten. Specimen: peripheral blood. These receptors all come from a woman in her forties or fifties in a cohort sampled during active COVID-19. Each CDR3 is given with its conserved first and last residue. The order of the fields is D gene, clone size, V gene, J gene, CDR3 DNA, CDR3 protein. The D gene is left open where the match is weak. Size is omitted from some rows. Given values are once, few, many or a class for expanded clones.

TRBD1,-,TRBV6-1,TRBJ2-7,TGTGCCAGCAGTGACGGACAGGGCTACGAGCAGTACTTC,CASSDGQGYEQYF
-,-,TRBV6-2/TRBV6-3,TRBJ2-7,TGTGCCAGCAGTCTCGGGACACTCTACGAGCAGTACTTC,CASSLGTLYEQYF
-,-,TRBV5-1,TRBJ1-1,TGCGCCAGCGGGTTGTCGGGAGTGAACACTGAAGCTTTCTTT,CASGLSGVNTEAFF
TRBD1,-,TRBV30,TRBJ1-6,TGTGCCTGGACTCGGGACAGGTCTTCACCCCTCCACTTT,CAWTRDRSSPLHF
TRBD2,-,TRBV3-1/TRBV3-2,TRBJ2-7,TGTGCCAGCAGCCGAGGGACTAGCGGCTCCTACGAGCAGTACTTC,CASSRGTSGSYEQYF
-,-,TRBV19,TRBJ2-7,TGTGCCAGTAGTATGATTGGGGGGTACGAGCAGTACTTC,CASSMIGGYEQYF
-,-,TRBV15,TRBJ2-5,TGTGCCACCAGCAGGGGCCCCCCGGAGACCCAGTACTTC,CATSRGPPETQYF
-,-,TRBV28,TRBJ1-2,TGTGCCAGCAGTTTGGGGGGGGAGGGCAAGAACTATGGCTACACCTTC,CASSLGGEGKNYGYTF
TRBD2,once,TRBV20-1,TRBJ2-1,TGCAGTGCTAGTGGACTAGCGGGACGGTACAATGAGCAGTTCTTC,CSASGLAGRYNEQFF
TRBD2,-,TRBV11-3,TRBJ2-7,TGTGCCAGCAGCTCGACTAGCGGGAGCGACGAGCAGTACTTC,CASSSTSGSDEQYF
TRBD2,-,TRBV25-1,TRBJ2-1,TGTGCCAGCAGTGAATGGGGTAGCGGGCAGAGCTCCTACAATGAGCAGTTCTTC,CASSEWGSGQSSYNEQFF
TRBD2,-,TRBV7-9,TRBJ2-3,TGTGCCAGCAGCTCCGGACTAGCGGGAGGCTCCACAGATACGCAGTATTTT,CASSSGLAGGSTDTQYF
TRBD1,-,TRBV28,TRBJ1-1,TGTGCCAGCAGTGCCAAGACAGGGCTACCCATGAACACTGAAGCTTTCTTT,CASSAKTGLPMNTEAFF
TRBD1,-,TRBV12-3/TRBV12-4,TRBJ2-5,TGTGCCAGCATCCCGACAGGGGCAGGGACCCAGTACTTC,CASIPTGAGTQYF
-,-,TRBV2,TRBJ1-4,TGTGCCAGCAGTGAACGAGGAGAAAAACTGTTTTTT,CASSERGEKLFF
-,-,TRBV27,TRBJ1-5,TGTGCCAGCAGTTTCGGGGGTCCGGGCAATCAGCCCCAGCATTTT,CASSFGGPGNQPQHF
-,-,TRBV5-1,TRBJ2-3,TGCGCCAGCAGCTTAGAGAGGGCGGCAGATACGCAGTATTTT,CASSLERAADTQYF
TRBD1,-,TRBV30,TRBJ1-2,TGTGCCTGGAGTCCAGGGGACAGAGTCTATGGCTACACCTTC,CAWSPGDRVYGYTF
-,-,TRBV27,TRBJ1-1,TGTGCCAGCAGTTTAAGCGTGAACACTGAAGCTTTCTTT,CASSLSVNTEAFF
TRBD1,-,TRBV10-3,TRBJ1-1,TGTGCCATCAGTGAACGGACAGGGAGGACTGAAGCTTTCTTT,CAISERTGRTEAFF
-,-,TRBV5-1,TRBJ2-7,TGCGCCAGCAGCTTGGGGGTAGCGGTCTCCTACGAGCAGTACTTC,CASSLGVAVSYEQYF
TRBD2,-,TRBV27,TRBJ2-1,TGTGCCAGCAGTTTTAGACTAGCGTACTCCTACAATGAGCAGTTCTTC,CASSFRLAYSYNEQFF
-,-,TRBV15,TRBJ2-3,TGTGCCACCAGAAACTATAAAAGCACAGATACGCAGTATTTT,CATRNYKSTDTQYF
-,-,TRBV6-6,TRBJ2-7,TGTGCCAGCAGCCCCCGGTCCAACGAGCAGTACTTC,CASSPRSNEQYF
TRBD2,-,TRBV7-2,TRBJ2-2,TGTGCCAGCAGCACCTATAGCGGGAAGGCGGCCGGGGAGCTGTTTTTT,CASSTYSGKAAGELFF
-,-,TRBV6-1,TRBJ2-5,TGTGCCAGCAGTGAAATGGGGCTGGCGGTCCAAGAGACCCAGTACTTC,CASSEMGLAVQETQYF
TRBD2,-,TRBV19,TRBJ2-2,TGTGCCAGCTCCAGCGGGAGGACCGGGGAGCTGTTTTTT,CASSSGRTGELFF
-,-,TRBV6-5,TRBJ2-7,TGTGCCAGCCGTAACGGGGGATTCTACGAGCAGTACTTC,CASRNGGFYEQYF
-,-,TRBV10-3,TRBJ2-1,TGTGCCATCAGTGTTAGCGGTCTTACCTACAATGAGCAGTTCTTC,CAISVSGLTYNEQFF
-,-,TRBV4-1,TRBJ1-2,TGCGCCAGCAGCCAAGACTCGTTGAGCCCTGGCTACACCTTC,CASSQDSLSPGYTF
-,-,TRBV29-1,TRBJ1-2,TGCAGCGTTAACAGGGAAAGCTATGGCTACACCTTC,CSVNRESYGYTF
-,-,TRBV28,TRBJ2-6,TGTGCCAGCAGTTTATTCCAGGGGACCTCTGGGGCCAACGTCCTGACTTTC,CASSLFQGTSGANVLTF
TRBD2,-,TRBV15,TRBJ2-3,TGTGCCACCAGCAGAGATTCGACCGGGGGGTACACAGATACGCAGTATTTT,CATSRDSTGGYTDTQYF
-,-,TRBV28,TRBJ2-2,TGTGCCAGCAACAGGGGAGGGAACACCGGGGAGCTGTTTTTT,CASNRGGNTGELFF
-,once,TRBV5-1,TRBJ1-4,TGCGCCAGCAGCATGGGACAACAGGGTACTAATGAAAAACTGTTTTTT,CASSMGQQGTNEKLFF
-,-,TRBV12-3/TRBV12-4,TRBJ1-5,TGTGCCAGCAGTTTCGTTGGCCAGCCCCAGCATTTT,CASSFVGQPQHF
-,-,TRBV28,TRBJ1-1,TGTGCCATACAACAGGCGCAGGTAAGATCGGGTGAAGCTTTCTTT,CAIQQAQVRSGEAFF
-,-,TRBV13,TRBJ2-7,TGTGCCAGCAGCCAAAGGACTATCCACGAGCAGTACTTC,CASSQRTIHEQYF
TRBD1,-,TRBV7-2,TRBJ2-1,TGTGCCAGCAGCCGGACAGGGGATCGGCCTGAGCAGTTCTTC,CASSRTGDRPEQFF
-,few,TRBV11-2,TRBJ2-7,TGTGCCAGCAGCGCTCGACAGGTCTCCGGCTACGAGCAGTACTTC,CASSARQVSGYEQYF
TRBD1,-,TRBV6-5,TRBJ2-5,TGTGCCAGCAGCACAGGGGGGCATGAGACCCAGTACTTC,CASSTGGHETQYF
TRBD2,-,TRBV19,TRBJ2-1,TGTGCCAGTAGTTCTCTGGGACTAGCGGCAGGGAATGAGCAGTTCTTC,CASSSLGLAAGNEQFF
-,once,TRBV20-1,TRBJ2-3,TGCAGTGCTCCAAAGGGGGATACGCAGTATTTT,CSAPKGDTQYF
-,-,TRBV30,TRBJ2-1,TGTGCCTGGAGTCAGGTGGGGCCTCCCAATGAGCAGTTCTTC,CAWSQVGPPNEQFF